The clone carrying this T cell receptor beta chain was observed at least ten times. Its target is unknown. V trimming: 3 bases; J trimming: 9 bases; junction bases outside the gene matches: 6. Germline CDR1 is LGHNA and CDR2 is YSLEER. The CDR3 is 16 amino acids. The sample originates from a study of molecular identifiers for immune sequencing clone quantification. MiXCR was run by TCRdb on the PCR reads, yielding one entry per CDR3 protein. The profile covers about 640,000 distinct CDR3 sequences, with approximately 20% appearing a single time and 0.85% taken by the ten largest. Regarding the study as a whole: Whereas clones above 20 RNA copies held under 1% of naive-cell molecules, they held over 97% of effector molecules. Underestimated sizes of highly expanded clones could result from identical TCR molecules that share a barcode.

Input material: naive CD8+ T cells from blood, with Jurkat cell RNA spiked in. The subset was: FACS-sorted CD8+CD4-CCR7+CD45RA+ naive T cells. This chain uses TRBV4-3 with TRBJ2-1; 15 bases agree with TRBD2. This sequence originates from a human donor in good health. Some libraries in this study had Jurkat cell RNA spiked in. CDR3 sequence: CASSHGLAGGPGEQFF. CDR3 coding DNA: TGCGCCAGCAGCCACGGACTAGCGGGAGGGCCGGGTGAGCAGTTCTTC.